This TCR beta chain was found in a study of blood T cells in healthy people across ages. General study results and limits: Per million T cells, TCR beta diversity dropped roughly linearly as age increased.

CDR3 length: 16 residues. Germline CDR1 reads DFQATT; CDR2 reads SNEGSKA (reference sequence). With regard to this clonotype: The antigen is undetermined.

Together with a sample-barcoded 5' primer, a J-beta primer mix was included in a second PCR lasting roughly 6 to 12 cycles. The authors tagged each cDNA molecule using a template-switch adaptor with 12 random nucleotides. One entry per CDR3 protein, called by TCRdb with MiXCR from the 5' RACE reads. The sample consists of about 800,000 distinct CDR3 sequences, 58% of them appearing once. The amount of total RNA extracted per sample was at least 5.5 micrograms. The receptor's source is a man aged 25 to 40 in good health. The sample taken for sequencing was blood. The rearrangement joins TRBV20-1 to TRBJ2-4, with D tentatively TRBD1 (5 bases). TRBJ2-7 explains the end of the DNA better; the J call may be wrong. The CDR3 nucleotides read TGCAGTGCTCCCGCGGCAGGTCGCAAGGGGTATTACGAGCAGTACTTC. Residues: CSAPAAGRKGYYEQYF.